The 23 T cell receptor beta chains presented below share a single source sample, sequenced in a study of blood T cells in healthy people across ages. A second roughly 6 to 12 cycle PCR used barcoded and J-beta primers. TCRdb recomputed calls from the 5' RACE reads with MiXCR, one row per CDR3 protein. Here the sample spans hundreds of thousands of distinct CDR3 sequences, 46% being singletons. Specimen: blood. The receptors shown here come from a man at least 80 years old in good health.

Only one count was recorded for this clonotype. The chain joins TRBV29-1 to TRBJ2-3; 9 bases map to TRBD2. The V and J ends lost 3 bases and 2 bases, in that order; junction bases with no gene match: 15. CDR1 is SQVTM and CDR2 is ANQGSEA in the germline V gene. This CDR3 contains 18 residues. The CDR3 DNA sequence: TGCAGCGTTGAGTACAGGGTCGGGGCGGGAGGGTACACAGATACGCAGTATTTT. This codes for CSVEYRVGAGGYTDTQYF.

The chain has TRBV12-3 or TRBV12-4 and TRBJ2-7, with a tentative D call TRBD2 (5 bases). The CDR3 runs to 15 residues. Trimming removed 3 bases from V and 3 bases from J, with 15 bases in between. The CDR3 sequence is CASSFSLVGYYEQYF. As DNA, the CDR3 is TGTGCCAGCAGTTTTTCACTAGTGGGATACTACGAGCAGTACTTC.

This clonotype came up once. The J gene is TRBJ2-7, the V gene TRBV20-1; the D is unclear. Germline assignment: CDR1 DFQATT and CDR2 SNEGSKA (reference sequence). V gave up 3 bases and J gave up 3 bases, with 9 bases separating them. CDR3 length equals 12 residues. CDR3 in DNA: TGCAGTGCTAGTCAGACTCTCTACGAGCAGTACTTC. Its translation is CSASQTLYEQYF.

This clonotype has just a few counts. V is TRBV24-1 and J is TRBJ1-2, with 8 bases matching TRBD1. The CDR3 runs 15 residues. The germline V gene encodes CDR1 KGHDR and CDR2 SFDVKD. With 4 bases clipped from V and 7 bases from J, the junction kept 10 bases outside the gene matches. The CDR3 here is CATSDPTGGAVGYTF. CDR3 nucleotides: TGTGCCACCAGTGACCCTACAGGGGGGGCTGTTGGCTACACCTTC.

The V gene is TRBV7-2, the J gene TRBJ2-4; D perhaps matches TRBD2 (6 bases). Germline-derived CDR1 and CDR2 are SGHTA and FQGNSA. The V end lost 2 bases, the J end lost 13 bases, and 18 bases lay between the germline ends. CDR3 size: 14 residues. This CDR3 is CASSLSGVLDEQYF. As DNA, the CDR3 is TGTGCCAGCAGCTTATCGGGAGTTTTGGATGAGCAGTACTTC.

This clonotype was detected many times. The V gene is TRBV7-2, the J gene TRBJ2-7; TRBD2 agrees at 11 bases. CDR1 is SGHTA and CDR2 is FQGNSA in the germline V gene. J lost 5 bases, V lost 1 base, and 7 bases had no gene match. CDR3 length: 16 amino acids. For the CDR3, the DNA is TGTGCCAGCAGCTTAGGGGGTCCTAGCGGGAGGAACGAGCAGTACTTC. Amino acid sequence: CASSLGGPSGRNEQYF.

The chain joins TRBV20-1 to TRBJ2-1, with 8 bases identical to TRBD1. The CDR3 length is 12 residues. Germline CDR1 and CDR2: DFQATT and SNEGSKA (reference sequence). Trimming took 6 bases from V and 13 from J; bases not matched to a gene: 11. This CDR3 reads CSARGPGWTQFF. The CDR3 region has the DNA TGCAGTGCCAGGGGGCCCGGCTGGACCCAGTTCTTC.

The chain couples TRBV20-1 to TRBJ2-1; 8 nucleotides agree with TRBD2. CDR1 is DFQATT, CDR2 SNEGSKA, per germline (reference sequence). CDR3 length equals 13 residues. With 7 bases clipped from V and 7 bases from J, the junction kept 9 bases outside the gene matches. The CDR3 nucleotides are TGCAGTGAGCGGGAGAGTTCCAATAATGAGCAGTTCTTC. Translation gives CSERESSNNEQFF.

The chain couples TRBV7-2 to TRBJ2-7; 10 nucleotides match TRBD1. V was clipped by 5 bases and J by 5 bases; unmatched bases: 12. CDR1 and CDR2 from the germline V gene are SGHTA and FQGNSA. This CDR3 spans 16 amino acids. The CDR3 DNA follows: TGTGCCAGCAGCGCCGAACCCGGGACAGGGGTCCACGAGCAGTACTTC. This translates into CASSAEPGTGVHEQYF.

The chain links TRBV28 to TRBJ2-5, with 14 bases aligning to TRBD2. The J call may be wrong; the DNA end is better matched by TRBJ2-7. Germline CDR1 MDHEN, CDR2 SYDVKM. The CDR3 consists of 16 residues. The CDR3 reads CASSDAGTSGSNEQYF. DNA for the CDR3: TGTGCCAGCAGTGACGCTGGGACTAGCGGGAGCAACGAGCAGTACTTC.

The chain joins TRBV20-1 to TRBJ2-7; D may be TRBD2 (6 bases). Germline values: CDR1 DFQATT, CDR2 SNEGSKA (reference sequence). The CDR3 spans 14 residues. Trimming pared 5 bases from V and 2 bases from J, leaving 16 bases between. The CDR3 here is CSAEKASETYEQYF. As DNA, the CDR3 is TGCAGTGCTGAGAAGGCTAGCGAGACCTACGAGCAGTACTTC.

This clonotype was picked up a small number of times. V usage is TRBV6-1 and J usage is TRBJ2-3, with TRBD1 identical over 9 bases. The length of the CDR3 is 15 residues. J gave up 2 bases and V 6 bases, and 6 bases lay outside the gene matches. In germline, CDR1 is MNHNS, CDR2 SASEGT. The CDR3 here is CASRTRTGVTDTQYF. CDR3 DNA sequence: TGTGCCAGCAGAACCAGGACAGGGGTCACAGATACGCAGTATTTT.

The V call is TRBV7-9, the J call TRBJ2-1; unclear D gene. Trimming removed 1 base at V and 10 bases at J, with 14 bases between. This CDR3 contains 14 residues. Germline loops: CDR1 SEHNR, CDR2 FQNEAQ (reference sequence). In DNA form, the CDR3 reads TGTGCCAGCAGCTTAGGTGGGCCTTCTGTCGAGCAGTTCTTC. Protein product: CASSLGGPSVEQFF.

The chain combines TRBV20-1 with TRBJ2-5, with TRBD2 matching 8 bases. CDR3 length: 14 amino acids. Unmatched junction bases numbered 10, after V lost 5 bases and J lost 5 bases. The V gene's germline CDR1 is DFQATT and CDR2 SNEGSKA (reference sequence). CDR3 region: CSAGGGRSGETQYF. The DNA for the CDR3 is TGCAGTGCTGGCGGGGGGAGGAGTGGTGAGACCCAGTACTTC.

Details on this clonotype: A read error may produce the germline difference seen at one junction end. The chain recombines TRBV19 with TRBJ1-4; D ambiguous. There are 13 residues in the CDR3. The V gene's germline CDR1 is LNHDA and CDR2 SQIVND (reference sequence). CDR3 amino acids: CASSIVHNEELFF. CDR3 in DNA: TGTGCCAGTAGTATCGTTCATAATGAAGAACTGTTTTTT.

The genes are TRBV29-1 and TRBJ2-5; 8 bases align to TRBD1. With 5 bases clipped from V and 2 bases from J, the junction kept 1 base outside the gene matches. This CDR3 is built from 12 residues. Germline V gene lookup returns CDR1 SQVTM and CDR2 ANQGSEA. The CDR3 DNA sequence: TGCAGCGTTACAGGGGGTCAAGAGACCCAGTACTTC. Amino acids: CSVTGGQETQYF.

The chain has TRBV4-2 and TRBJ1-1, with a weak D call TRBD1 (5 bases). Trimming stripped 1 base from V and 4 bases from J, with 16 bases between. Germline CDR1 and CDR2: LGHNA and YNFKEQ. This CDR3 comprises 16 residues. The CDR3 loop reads CASSQALDRGVTEAFF. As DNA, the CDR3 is TGTGCCAGCAGCCAAGCTCTCGACAGAGGGGTCACTGAAGCTTTCTTT.

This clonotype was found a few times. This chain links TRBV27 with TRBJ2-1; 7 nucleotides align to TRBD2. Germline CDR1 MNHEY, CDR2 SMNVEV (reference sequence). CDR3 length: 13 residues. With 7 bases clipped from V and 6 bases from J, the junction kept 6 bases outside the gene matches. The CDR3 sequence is CASTWGRGNEQFF. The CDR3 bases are TGTGCCAGCACCTGGGGGAGGGGCAATGAGCAGTTCTTC.

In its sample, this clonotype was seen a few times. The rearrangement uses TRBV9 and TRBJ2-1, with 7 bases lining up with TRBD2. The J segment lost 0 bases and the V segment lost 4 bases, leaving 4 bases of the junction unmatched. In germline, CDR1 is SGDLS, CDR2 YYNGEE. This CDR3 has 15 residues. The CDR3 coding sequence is TGTGCCAGCAGCACCCTAGCGGACTCCTACAATGAGCAGTTCTTC. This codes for CASSTLADSYNEQFF. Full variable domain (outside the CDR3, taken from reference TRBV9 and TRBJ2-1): DSGVTQTPKHLITATGQRVTLRCSPRSGDLSVYWYQQSLDQGLQFLIQYYNGEERAKGNILERFSAQQFPDLHSELNLSSLELGDSALYFCASSTLADSYNEQFFGPGTRLTVL.

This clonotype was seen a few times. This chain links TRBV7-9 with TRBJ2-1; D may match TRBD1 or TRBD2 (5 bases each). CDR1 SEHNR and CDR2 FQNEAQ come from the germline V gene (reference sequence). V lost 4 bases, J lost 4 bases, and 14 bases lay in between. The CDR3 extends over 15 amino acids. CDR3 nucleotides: TGTGCCAGCAGCTATGGGACCGCCGGTTACAATGAGCAGTTCTTC. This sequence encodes CASSYGTAGYNEQFF.

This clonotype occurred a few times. In DNA form, the CDR3 reads TGCGCCAGCAGCGCCGTACTAGCGGCCTCCTACAATGAGCAGTTCTTC. It specifies CASSAVLAASYNEQFF. The V gene is TRBV5-1, the J gene TRBJ2-1; 8 bases are shared with TRBD2. Trimming removed 4 bases from V and 0 bases from J; junction bases left unmatched: 6. The CDR3 sequence is 16 residues long. Germline V gene data show CDR1 as SGHRS and CDR2 as YFSETQ.

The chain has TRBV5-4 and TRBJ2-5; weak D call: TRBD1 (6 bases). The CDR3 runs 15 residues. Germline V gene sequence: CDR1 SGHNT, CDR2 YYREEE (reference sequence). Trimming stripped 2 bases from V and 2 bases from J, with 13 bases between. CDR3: CASSLPRGRQETQYF. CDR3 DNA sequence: TGTGCCAGCAGCTTACCCAGGGGACGTCAAGAGACCCAGTACTTC.

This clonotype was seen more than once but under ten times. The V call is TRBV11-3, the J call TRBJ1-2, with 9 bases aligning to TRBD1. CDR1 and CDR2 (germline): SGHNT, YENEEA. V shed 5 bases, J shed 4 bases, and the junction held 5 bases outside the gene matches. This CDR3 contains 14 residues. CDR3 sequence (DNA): TGTGCCAGCAGCCGGACAGGGGAATTCTATGGCTACACCTTC. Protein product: CASSRTGEFYGYTF.